The clone carrying this T cell receptor beta chain was seen just once. The record originates from a study of response to subunit inactivated influenza vaccine. In TCRdb, the RT-PCR reads were re-called with MiXCR into one record per CDR3 protein. The sample yields approximately 700,000 distinct CDR3 sequences, about 15% seen once. This CDR3 has 15 residues. V was cut by 0 bases and J by 5 bases, with 12 bases left in between. Germline V gives CDR1 SGDLS, CDR2 YYNGEE. The sample here was PBMCs from blood, taken 14 to 15 days before vaccination. V gene TRBV9 combines with J gene TRBJ2-1; maybe TRBD2 (6 bases). This receptor was identified in a man over 45 who received an inactivated influenza vaccine. The CDR3 DNA is TGTGCCAGCAGCGTAGGACGGGAGCGCGACAATGAGCAGTTCTTC. Translation: CASSVGRERDNEQFF.